The TCR beta chain under discussion was sequenced for a study of blood T cell repertoires in COVID-19. As for the study in general: PBMCs, B-cell-depleted T cells, or T cells were the source of the cDNA or gDNA that made up the material.

Germline lookup yields CDR1 SGHTS and CDR2 YDEGEE. V trimming: 4 bases; J trimming: 0 bases; junction bases outside the gene matches: 7. The CDR3 loop spans 16 amino acids. The participants were between about 18 and 90 years old and came from fewer than 25 US areas. Clones were read by immunoSEQ multiplex PCR, and TCRdb kept only the in-frame ones, dropping some. Among 280,000 or so clones, around 85% were seen once, and the ten largest hold 6% to 6.5%. The sequence derives from a woman aged 40 to 55 who had recovered from COVID-19. Specimen: PBMCs or T cells enriched from blood (not recorded which). This rearrangement joins TRBV5-8 to TRBJ2-4; 7 bases match TRBD1. The CDR3 reads CASSQQGRRAKNIQYF. The CDR3 DNA sequence: TGTGCCAGCAGCCAACAGGGGCGGCGAGCCAAAAACATTCAGTACTTC.